This TCR beta chain was recovered during a study of Graves' ophthalmopathy and Graves' hyperthyroidism. This clonotype was observed many times. Its cognate antigen is unknown. Trimming took 0 bases from V and 1 from J, leaving 13 bases between them. The CDR3 sequence is 16 residues long. Germline values: CDR1 SGHRS, CDR2 YFSETQ. Using RNA transcripts, the TCR beta CDR3 regions were amplified. Second-round multiplex PCR followed a first-round RT-PCR using HTBI primers. MiXCR, applied by TCRdb to the multiplex PCR reads, yields one record per CDR3 protein. The sample shows more than 550,000 distinct CDR3 sequences, roughly 39% of them seen only once. General study results and limits: Also, most clonotypes expanded in the thyroid above 0.001 frequency appeared in blood.

The authors diagnosed from clinical symptoms, serum thyroxine, TRAb, thyroid ultrasound and orbital computed tomography. This clonotype was sampled from an adult man with Graves' ophthalmopathy. The V call is TRBV5-1, the J call TRBJ2-5; D tentatively reads TRBD1 or TRBD2 (5 bases each). Sequencing used peripheral blood. The DNA for the CDR3 is TGCGCCAGCAGCTTGGCTGGGCTGGGGGTCCAAGAGACCCAGTACTTC. It translates to CASSLAGLGVQETQYF.